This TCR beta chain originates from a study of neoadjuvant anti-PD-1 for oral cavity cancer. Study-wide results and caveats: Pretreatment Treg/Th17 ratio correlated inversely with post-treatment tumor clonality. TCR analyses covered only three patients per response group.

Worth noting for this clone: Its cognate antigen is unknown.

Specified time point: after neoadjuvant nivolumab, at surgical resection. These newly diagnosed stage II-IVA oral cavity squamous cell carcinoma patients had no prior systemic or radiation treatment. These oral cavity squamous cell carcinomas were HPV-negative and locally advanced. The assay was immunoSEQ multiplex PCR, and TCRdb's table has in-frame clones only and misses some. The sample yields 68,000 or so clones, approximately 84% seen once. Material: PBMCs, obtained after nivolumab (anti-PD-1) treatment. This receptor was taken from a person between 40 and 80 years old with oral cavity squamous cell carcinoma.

Written as DNA, the CDR3 is TGTGCCAGTAGTCCCAAGACAGGGCAAGAGACCCAGTACTTC. It codes for CASSPKTGQETQYF. This chain joins TRBV19 and TRBJ2-5, with 7 bases matching TRBD1. The germline V gene has CDR1 LNHDA and CDR2 SQIVND (reference sequence). The V segment lost 5 bases and the J segment 2 bases; nucleotides outside the gene matches: 5. This CDR3 is built from 14 residues.